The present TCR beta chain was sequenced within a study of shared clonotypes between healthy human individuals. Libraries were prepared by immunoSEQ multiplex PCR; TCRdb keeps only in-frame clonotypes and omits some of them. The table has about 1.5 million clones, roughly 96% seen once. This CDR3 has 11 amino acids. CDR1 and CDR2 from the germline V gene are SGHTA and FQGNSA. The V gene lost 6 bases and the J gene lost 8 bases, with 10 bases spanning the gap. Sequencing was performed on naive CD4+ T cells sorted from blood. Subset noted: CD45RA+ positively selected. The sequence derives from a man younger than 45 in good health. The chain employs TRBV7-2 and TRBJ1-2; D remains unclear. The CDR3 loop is CASSKTLGYTF. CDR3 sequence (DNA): TGTGCCAGCAGTAAGACCCTCGGCTACACCTTC.